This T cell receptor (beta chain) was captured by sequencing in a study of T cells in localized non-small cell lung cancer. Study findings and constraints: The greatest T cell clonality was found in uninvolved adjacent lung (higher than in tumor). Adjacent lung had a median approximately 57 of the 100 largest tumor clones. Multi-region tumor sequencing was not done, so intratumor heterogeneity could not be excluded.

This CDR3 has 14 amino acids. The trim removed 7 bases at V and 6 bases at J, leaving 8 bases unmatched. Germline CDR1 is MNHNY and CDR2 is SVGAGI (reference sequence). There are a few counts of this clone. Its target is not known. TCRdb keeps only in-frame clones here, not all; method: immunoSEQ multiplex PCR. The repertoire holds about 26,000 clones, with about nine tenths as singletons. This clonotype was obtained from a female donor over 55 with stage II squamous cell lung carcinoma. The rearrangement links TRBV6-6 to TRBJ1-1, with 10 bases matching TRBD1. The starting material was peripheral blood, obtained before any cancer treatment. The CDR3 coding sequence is TGTGCCAGCATCACAGGACAGGGGGGGCCTGAAGCTTTCTTT. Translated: CASITGQGGPEAFF.